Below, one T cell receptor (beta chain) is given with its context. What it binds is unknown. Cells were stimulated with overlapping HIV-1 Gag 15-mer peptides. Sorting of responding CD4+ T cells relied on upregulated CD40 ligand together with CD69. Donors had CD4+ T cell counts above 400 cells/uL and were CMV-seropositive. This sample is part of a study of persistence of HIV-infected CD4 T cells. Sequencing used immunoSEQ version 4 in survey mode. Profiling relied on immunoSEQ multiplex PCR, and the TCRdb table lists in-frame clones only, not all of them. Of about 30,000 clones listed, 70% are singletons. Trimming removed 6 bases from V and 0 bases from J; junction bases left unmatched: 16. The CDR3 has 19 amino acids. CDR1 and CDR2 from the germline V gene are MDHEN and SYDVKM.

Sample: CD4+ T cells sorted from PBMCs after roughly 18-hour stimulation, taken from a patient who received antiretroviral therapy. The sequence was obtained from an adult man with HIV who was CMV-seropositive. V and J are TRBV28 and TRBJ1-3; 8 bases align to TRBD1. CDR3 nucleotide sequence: TGTGCCAGCAGCCCATCCGGACAGGGCTACCCCAGCTCTGGAAACACCATATATTTT. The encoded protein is CASSPSGQGYPSSGNTIYF.